The rows below give T cell receptor beta chains drawn from one sample of a study of T cell responses to AZD1222 COVID-19 vaccine. TCRdb's copy holds only in-frame clones and misses some; the assay was immunoSEQ multiplex PCR. This sample has about 110,000 clones, with about 80% found just once. Source: peripheral blood, taken on day 0 of AZD1222 vaccination. These receptors all come from an adult in good health. CDR3s include the opening cysteine and the closing phenylalanine or tryptophan. The order of the fields is J gene, D gene, CDR3 length, V gene, clone size, CDR3 DNA, CDR3 protein. The D gene is left open where the match is weak. A row's size may be missing; if present it is once, few, many or a size class.

J: TRBJ2-2; D: TRBD2; length: 16; V: TRBV4-3; size: once; DNA: TGCGCCAGCAGCCAGCCCCTAGCGGGAGCTGACGGGGAGCTGTTTTTT; CDR3: CASSQPLAGADGELFF
J: TRBJ1-6; D: TRBD1; length: 16; V: TRBV7-2; size: few; DNA: TGTGCCAGCAGCTTAGAAGGACAGGGGGCTCAGTCACCCCTCCACTTT; CDR3: CASSLEGQGAQSPLHF
J: TRBJ2-3; D: -; length: 15; V: TRBV5-5; size: -; DNA: TGTGCCAGCAGCTTAAATGTTGGTTCAAGATTTTCTGAGTATTTT; CDR3: CASSLNVGSRFSEYF
J: TRBJ2-7; D: TRBD1; length: 15; V: TRBV2; size: -; DNA: TGTGCCAGCAGTAACTACGGGACAGAATCCTACGAGCAGTACTTC; CDR3: CASSNYGTESYEQYF
J: TRBJ2-2; D: -; length: 13; V: TRBV9; size: -; DNA: TGTGCCAGCAGCGTTGGGGTTACCGGGGAGCTGTTTTTT; CDR3: CASSVGVTGELFF
J: TRBJ2-3; D: TRBD1; length: 19; V: TRBV7-6; size: -; DNA: TGTGCCAGCAGCAAAAGGACAGGGGGCAGGGGAGTCGTAGCAGATACGCAGTATTTT; CDR3: CASSKRTGGRGVVADTQYF
J: TRBJ2-1; D: -; length: 15; V: TRBV5-6; size: -; DNA: TGTGCCAGCAGCTTGGACAGGTCACCCTACAATGAGCAGTTCTTC; CDR3: CASSLDRSPYNEQFF
J: TRBJ2-2; D: -; length: 13; V: TRBV7-8; size: -; DNA: TGTGCCAGCAGACACGACAGCACCGGGGAGCTGTTTTTT; CDR3: CASRHDSTGELFF
J: TRBJ1-3; D: -; length: 14; V: TRBV28; size: -; DNA: TGTGCCAGCAGGTCTCTGGGGTCTGGAAACACCATATATTTT; CDR3: CASRSLGSGNTIYF
J: TRBJ2-3; D: TRBD2; length: 17; V: TRBV29-1; size: -; DNA: TGCAGCGTTGAAGGGAGTCTAGCGGGGGGGCCCCCAGATACGCAGTATTTT; CDR3: CSVEGSLAGGPPDTQYF
J: TRBJ2-3; D: -; length: 13; V: TRBV7-3; size: -; DNA: TGTGCCAGCAGCCCCAACGCGGCAGATACGCAGTATTTT; CDR3: CASSPNAADTQYF
J: TRBJ1-4; D: TRBD1; length: 12; V: TRBV6-5; size: -; DNA: TGTGCCAGCAATTACGACAGGGAGAAACTGTTTTTT; CDR3: CASNYDREKLFF
J: TRBJ2-7; D: -; length: 14; V: TRBV21-1; size: -; DNA: TGTGCCAGCAGCAAAGCCGAACAGGGTCACGAGCAGTACTTC; CDR3: CASSKAEQGHEQYF
J: TRBJ1-2; D: -; length: 15; V: TRBV5-1; size: -; DNA: TGCGCCAGCAGGCCTCCCGCGTCGGGGCAATATGGCTACACCTTC; CDR3: CASRPPASGQYGYTF
J: TRBJ2-3; D: -; length: 15; V: TRBV7-3; size: -; DNA: TGTGCCAGCAGTCAAACCGCGGTCCGCACAGATACGCAGTATTTT; CDR3: CASSQTAVRTDTQYF
J: TRBJ1-2; D: -; length: 12; V: TRBV28; size: -; DNA: TGTGCCAGCAGTTTACAGGGCTATGGCTACACCTTC; CDR3: CASSLQGYGYTF
J: TRBJ1-2; D: TRBD1; length: 15; V: TRBV18; size: -; DNA: TGTGCCAGCTCACCACCAGGACAGGGTGGCTATGGCTACACCTTC; CDR3: CASSPPGQGGYGYTF
J: TRBJ2-1; D: -; length: 15; V: TRBV18; size: -; DNA: TGTGCCAGCTCAGACCAGGAGTTTTCCTACAATGAGCAGTTCTTC; CDR3: CASSDQEFSYNEQFF
J: TRBJ1-2; D: -; length: 16; V: TRBV6-2/TRBV6-3; size: -; DNA: TGTGCCAGCAGTTCGGCACCGGGACATTCTAACTATGGCTACACCTTC; CDR3: CASSSAPGHSNYGYTF
J: TRBJ1-5; D: TRBD1; length: 17; V: TRBV3-1/TRBV3-2; size: -; DNA: TGTGCCAGCAGCCAAGATCGACAGGGGTATAGCAATCAGCCCCAGCATTTT; CDR3: CASSQDRQGYSNQPQHF
J: TRBJ2-1; D: TRBD2; length: 15; V: TRBV2; size: -; DNA: TGTGCCAGCAGTGGTCTGGCGGGAGACTACAATGAGCAGTTCTTC; CDR3: CASSGLAGDYNEQFF
J: TRBJ1-5; D: -; length: 13; V: TRBV18; size: -; DNA: TGTGCCAGCTCACAGGAGGGGAATCAGCCCCAGCATTTT; CDR3: CASSQEGNQPQHF
J: TRBJ2-5; D: TRBD1; length: 15; V: TRBV5-1; size: -; DNA: TGCGCCAGCAGCCTCTCTGGACAGGGACGGGAGACCCAGTACTTC; CDR3: CASSLSGQGRETQYF
J: TRBJ2-3; D: TRBD2; length: 14; V: TRBV3-1/TRBV3-2; size: -; DNA: TGTGCCAGCAGCCATCGGGGGGGCCGGGATACGCAGTATTTT; CDR3: CASSHRGGRDTQYF
J: TRBJ2-2; D: -; length: 14; V: TRBV2; size: -; DNA: TGTGCCAGCAGGGGGGCCGCGAACACCGGGGAGCTGTTTTTT; CDR3: CASRGAANTGELFF
J: TRBJ1-6; D: -; length: 14; V: TRBV3-1/TRBV3-2; size: -; DNA: TGTGCCAGCAGCCAGAGACACAGCAATTCACCCCTCCACTTT; CDR3: CASSQRHSNSPLHF
J: TRBJ1-1; D: -; length: 13; V: TRBV18; size: -; DNA: TGTGCCAGCTCACGAAGGGATAACACTGAAGCTTTCTTT; CDR3: CASSRRDNTEAFF
J: TRBJ1-5; D: -; length: 16; V: TRBV6-1; size: -; DNA: TGTGCCAGCAGTGTTTTGGCAGGAGCTAGCAATCAGCCCCAGCATTTT; CDR3: CASSVLAGASNQPQHF
J: TRBJ2-1; D: -; length: 13; V: TRBV7-9; size: -; DNA: TGTGCCAGCACCCGTGGGGGTGGCAATGAGCAGTTCTTC; CDR3: CASTRGGGNEQFF
J: TRBJ2-1; D: TRBD2; length: 14; V: TRBV19; size: -; DNA: TGTGCCAGTAGTCCATTAGCGGGAGTTGATGAGCAGTTCTTC; CDR3: CASSPLAGVDEQFF
J: TRBJ2-5; D: TRBD1; length: 13; V: TRBV11-1; size: -; DNA: TGTGCCAGCAGCTCAGGACAGGGGGAGACCCAGTACTTC; CDR3: CASSSGQGETQYF
J: TRBJ1-2; D: -; length: 15; V: TRBV11-2; size: -; DNA: TGTGCCAGCAGCTTACACGGGGCATCTAACTATGGCTACACCTTC; CDR3: CASSLHGASNYGYTF
J: TRBJ1-2; D: -; length: 13; V: TRBV12-3/TRBV12-4; size: -; DNA: TGTGCCAGCAGTCCATTGAAAGCGGGTGGCTACACCTTC; CDR3: CASSPLKAGGYTF
J: TRBJ1-3; D: -; length: 16; V: TRBV7-8; size: once; DNA: TGTGCCAGCAGCTTAGTGGGCAGGAGCTCTGGAAACACCATATATTTT; CDR3: CASSLVGRSSGNTIYF
J: TRBJ1-5; D: -; length: 13; V: TRBV6-2/TRBV6-3; size: -; DNA: TGTGCCAGCAGTTTGACAGCTTATCAGCCCCAGCATTTT; CDR3: CASSLTAYQPQHF
J: TRBJ2-7; D: TRBD2; length: 15; V: TRBV7-2; size: few; DNA: TGTGCCAGCAGCTTAACCAGCGGGAGTGTTTACGAGCAGTACTTC; CDR3: CASSLTSGSVYEQYF